The 8 T cell receptor beta chains reported below all come from one sample, sequenced in a study of T-cell reconstitution after alpha-beta-depleted transplantation in children. Researchers prepared the TCRbeta library using unique molecular identifiers, the study reports. TCRdb independently ran MiXCR on the PCR reads; one entry per CDR3 protein. This sample has more than 200,000 distinct CDR3 sequences, with roughly 15% found just once. This specimen was PBMCs, mostly from graft donor cells, taken 360 days after TCRalphabeta/CD19-depleted stem cell transplant. These receptors were obtained from a male patient aged 2-15 years who had a stem cell transplant for acute lymphoblastic leukemia, so the T cells may come from the graft donor.

The chain links TRBV29-1 to TRBJ2-5; D is tentatively TRBD1 or TRBD2 (6 bases each). The CDR3 runs 14 residues. Trimming took off 0 bases at V and 2 bases at J, with 10 bases between the two ends. Germline V gene sequence: CDR1 SQVTM, CDR2 ANQGSEA. The DNA for the CDR3 is TGCAGCGTTGAAGATAAGGGGGGTCAAGAGACCCAGTACTTC. Its protein product is CSVEDKGGQETQYF.

The V and J genes are TRBV29-1 and TRBJ2-1; TRBD2 matches 8 bases. This CDR3 spans 17 amino acids. The J segment lost 6 bases and the V segment lost 7 bases, leaving 20 bases of the junction unmatched. Germline CDR1 reads SQVTM; CDR2 reads ANQGSEA. CDR3 sequence: CSGWWRSDGGRTNEQFF. CDR3 coding DNA: TGCAGCGGGTGGTGGCGGTCGGATGGCGGGAGGACCAATGAGCAGTTCTTC.

The V and J genes are TRBV11-3 and TRBJ2-7; D perhaps matches TRBD2 (6 bases). The CDR3 contains 13 residues. V lost 0 bases to trimming and J lost 3 bases, with 6 bases between them. Looked up from germline, CDR1 is SGHNT and CDR2 is YENEEA. The CDR3 sequence: CASSLEEGYEQYF. The DNA for the CDR3 is TGTGCCAGCAGCTTAGAGGAGGGCTACGAGCAGTACTTC.

This clonotype was picked up a small number of times. This rearrangement joins TRBV6-1 to TRBJ2-1; D may correspond to TRBD1 or TRBD2 (5 bases each). CDR3 length equals 16 residues. The ends were cut back, 6 bases at V and 0 bases at J, with 15 bases in the middle. Germline values: CDR1 MNHNS, CDR2 SASEGT. The CDR3: CASRAAMGTSYNEQFF. In DNA, the CDR3 is TGTGCCAGCAGAGCCGCGATGGGGACCTCCTACAATGAGCAGTTCTTC.

The chain is built from TRBV20-1 and TRBJ2-3; TRBD1 agrees at 9 bases. Germline trimming cut 5 bases from V and 3 bases from J; bases unmatched to any gene: 9. Germline CDR1 reads DFQATT; CDR2 reads SNEGSKA (reference sequence). The CDR3 spans 15 residues. The DNA for the CDR3 is TGCAGTGCTCCGACCGGGACAGGGAGGACAGATACGCAGTATTTT. Protein: CSAPTGTGRTDTQYF.

This clonotype was seen only a few times. The chain is built from TRBV5-1 and TRBJ2-1, with D possibly being TRBD1 (6 bases). The V end was cut by 3 bases, the J end by 4 bases, with 17 bases between. In germline, CDR1 is SGHRS, CDR2 YFSETQ. The CDR3 runs to 16 residues. CDR3 protein: CASSYHRDIRYNEQFF. CDR3 nucleotide sequence: TGCGCCAGCAGCTACCACCGGGACATCAGGTACAATGAGCAGTTCTTC.

Many counts were recorded for this clonotype. The CDR3, as DNA: TGCGCCAGCAGCTTGCGCGATCTAGCGGGGGACGAGCAGTACTTC. Encoded protein: CASSLRDLAGDEQYF. The genes are TRBV5-1 and TRBJ2-7, with 10 bases fitting TRBD2. The V gene end was trimmed by 1 base and the J gene end by 5 bases; junction bases not matched to a gene: 6. The CDR3 is 15 amino acids. CDR1 is SGHRS, CDR2 YFSETQ, per germline.

This chain links TRBV7-9 with TRBJ2-1, with D tentatively TRBD2 (5 bases). Germline CDR1 is SEHNR and CDR2 is FQNEAQ (reference sequence). This CDR3 region has 13 residues. The germline V and J ends were trimmed by 2 bases and 13 bases, with 15 bases remaining between them. The CDR3 bases are TGTGCCAGCAGCTTAACCGTACTAGAATTCCAGTTCTTC. Protein: CASSLTVLEFQFF. Complete variable domain (other parts from reference TRBV7-9 and TRBJ2-1): DTGVSQNPRHKITKRGQNVTFRCDPISEHNRLYWYRQTLGQGPEFLTYFQNEAQLEKSRLLSDRFSAERPKGSFSTLEIQRTEQGDSAMYLCASSLTVLEFQFFGPGTRLTVL.